A single sample is the source of the 5 T cell receptor beta chains below, sequenced in a study of Ad26.COV2.S vaccination and SARS-CoV-2 variants. This sample's treatment: some 19 received Ad26.COV2.S at low or high dose, single or two shots; about five received placebo; per-sample allocation not given. Specimens were obtained on day 63 following the first vaccine or placebo injection. Assay: immunoSEQ multiplex PCR; the TCRdb copy retains only in-frame clones and omits some. The repertoire consists of hundreds of thousands of clones, with about 85% occurring once and the leading ten covering 6.4%. This specimen was peripheral blood, taken in a trial of Ad26.COV2.S vaccine versus placebo. These receptors were collected from a person between 18 and 65 years old who received the Ad26.COV2.S COVID-19 vaccine or a placebo.

This clone was seen a few times. V is TRBV29-1 and J is TRBJ1-1; weak D call: TRBD1 (5 bases). Deletions cut 4 bases from V and 2 bases from J, with 11 bases between. In germline, CDR1 is SQVTM, CDR2 ANQGSEA. The CDR3 is made up of 13 amino acids. The CDR3 nucleotides are TGCAGCGTTGGGTCAGGGCTTAACACTGAAGCTTTCTTT. Protein: CSVGSGLNTEAFF. Full variable domain (rest looked up from reference TRBV29-1 and TRBJ1-1): SAVISQKPSRDICQRGTSLTIQCQVDSQVTMMFWYRQQPGQSLTLIATANQGSEATYESGFVIDKFPISRPNLTFSTLTVSNMSPEDSSIYLCSVGSGLNTEAFFGQGTRLTVV.

The gene calls are TRBV12-3 or TRBV12-4 and TRBJ2-1; unclear D gene. Between the trimmed V and J ends, which lost 4 bases and 3 bases, there was a span of 1 base. This CDR3 region has 11 residues. In DNA form, the CDR3 reads TGTGCCAGCAGTTACTACAATGAGCAGTTCTTC. It codes for CASSYYNEQFF.

The chain recombines TRBV6-5 with TRBJ2-7; possibly TRBD1 for D (6 bases). The CDR3 runs 14 residues. CDR1 MNHEY and CDR2 SVGAGI come from the germline V gene. The germline V and J ends were trimmed by 2 bases and 2 bases, with 10 bases remaining between them. CDR3 sequence reads: CASSYTGHPYEQYF. CDR3 coding DNA: TGTGCCAGCAGTTACACGGGACACCCCTACGAGCAGTACTTC.

This rearrangement joins TRBV2 to TRBJ1-3; D ambiguous. Germline CDR1 and CDR2: SNHLY and FYNNEI. The CDR3 has 18 amino acids. V shed 8 bases and J shed 0 bases, with 23 bases lying between them. The CDR3 protein is CASGLGVSRKSSGNTIYF. In DNA form, the CDR3 reads TGTGCCAGCGGGCTCGGGGTTTCGAGGAAGAGCTCTGGAAACACCATATATTTT.

V usage is TRBV5-5 and J usage is TRBJ2-3, with D hard to call. The germline gives CDR1 SGHKS, CDR2 YYEKEE (reference sequence). This CDR3 comprises 12 residues. V gave up 5 bases and J gave up 2 bases, with 6 bases separating them. The CDR3 bases are TGTGCCAGCAGAGTTAACACAGATACGCAGTATTTT. Protein: CASRVNTDTQYF.